This note documents a single T cell receptor (beta chain) sequence. This sample is part of a study of blood T cell repertoires in COVID-19. The CDR3 is made up of 18 amino acids. Looked up from germline, CDR1 is SGDLS and CDR2 is YYNGEE. V dropped 4 bases and J dropped 9; count of bases not matched to a gene: 16. Profiling relied on immunoSEQ multiplex PCR, and the TCRdb table lists in-frame clones only, not all of them. In the table there are 300,000 or so clones, nearly 90% of which are singletons. Sequencing input: PBMCs or T cells enriched from blood (not recorded which). The chain combines TRBV9 with TRBJ1-6; TRBD1 matches at 10 bases. This receptor was taken from a woman aged 25-40 years who had recovered from COVID-19. CDR3 protein: CASSREALRQGASSPLHF. Here the CDR3 DNA reads TGTGCCAGCAGCAGAGAAGCCCTTCGACAGGGGGCGAGTTCACCCCTCCACTTT. The variable domain in full, completed from reference TRBV9 and TRBJ1-6, reads DSGVTQTPKHLITATGQRVTLRCSPRSGDLSVYWYQQSLDQGLQFLIQYYNGEERAKGNILERFSAQQFPDLHSELNLSSLELGDSALYFCASSREALRQGASSPLHFGNGTRLTVT.